Described below is a single T cell receptor (beta chain) sequence and its context. Trimming removed 2 bases from V and 3 bases from J; junction bases left unmatched: 3. Germline V gene sequence: CDR1 SGHRS, CDR2 YFSETQ. This CDR3 spans 14 amino acids. Original methodology: Cell counts per sample came from amplifying reference gene primers. The table came from immunoSEQ multiplex PCR; TCRdb's copy has only in-frame clones and leaves some out. Clonal size and the V and J genes are those of that table, whereas D and trimming came from the DNA. The profile covers just over 300,000 clones, with around 84% appearing a single time and roughly 4% taken by the ten largest. The study recruited people aged about 18 to 89 years across 20 to 30 US areas. The sample originates from a study of blood T cell repertoires in COVID-19. About the research overall: Sample material is recorded as cDNA or gDNA derived from T cells, B-cell-depleted T cells, or PBMCs.

The clonotype was recovered from a man in his thirties or forties who had recovered from COVID-19. This chain uses TRBV5-1 with TRBJ2-3, with 7 bases identical to TRBD1. The sequenced sample was PBMCs or T cells enriched from blood (not recorded which). CDR3 residues: CASSFNRGTDTQYF. The CDR3 nucleotides are TGCGCCAGCAGCTTCAACAGGGGTACAGATACGCAGTATTTT.